These T cell receptor beta chains were read from a single sample in a study of identical twins. TCRdb fed the 5' RACE reads into MiXCR, producing one record per CDR3 protein. The data show a few hundred thousand distinct CDR3 sequences, about 8.3% seen once. This sample was also put to use in a study of yellow fever vaccine responses in identical twins.

The sequenced sample was CD8+ T cells sorted from blood. The source of these receptors is a woman aged 18-29 years in good health. CDR3s include the opening cysteine and the closing phenylalanine or tryptophan. The order of the fields is D gene, V gene, clone size, J gene, CDR3 protein, CDR3 DNA. D genes are given only for firm matches. Only part of the rows carry a size: once, few, many, or a class if the clone is expanded.

TRBD2,TRBV20-1,NA,TRBJ2-1,CSARDSGLADHRDEQFF,TGCAGTGCTAGAGATAGTGGACTAGCGGACCATCGGGATGAGCAGTTCTTC
TRBD1,TRBV7-3,NA,TRBJ2-2,CASTTQGATGELFF,TGTGCCAGCACCACACAGGGGGCGACCGGGGAGCTGTTTTTT
NA,TRBV29-1,few,TRBJ2-1,CSTKDYNEQFF,TGCAGCACAAAAGATTACAATGAGCAGTTCTTC
NA,TRBV3-1,NA,TRBJ2-2,CASSQPTLTGELFF,TGTGCCAGCAGCCAACCCACATTGACGGGGGAGCTGTTTTTT
NA,TRBV27,many,TRBJ2-1,CASSSSRGTYNEQFF,TGTGCCAGCAGTTCATCGCGGGGAACCTACAATGAGCAGTTCTTC
NA,TRBV7-9,many,TRBJ1-1,CASSSAGDTEAFF,TGTGCCAGCAGCTCCGCAGGGGACACTGAAGCTTTCTTT
NA,TRBV13,NA,TRBJ2-7,CASSLIAPEQYF,TGTGCCAGCAGCCTGATTGCCCCCGAGCAGTACTTC
NA,TRBV12-3/TRBV12-4,NA,TRBJ2-2,CAVKQITGELFF,TGTGCCGTCAAACAAATTACCGGGGAGCTGTTTTTT
TRBD2,TRBV20-1,NA,TRBJ2-1,CSALGLAGVRNEQFF,TGCAGTGCGCTAGGACTAGCGGGAGTACGAAATGAGCAGTTCTTC
NA,TRBV6-5,NA,TRBJ2-7,CASSSEIEQYF,TGTGCCAGCAGTTCTGAAATCGAGCAGTACTTC
TRBD2,TRBV29-1,many,TRBJ2-3,CSVSGTSGATDTQYF,TGCAGCGTTTCCGGGACTAGCGGGGCCACAGATACGCAGTATTTT
TRBD1,TRBV9,NA,TRBJ1-2,CASSHPRNRGLYYGYTF,TGTGCCAGCAGCCATCCCCGGAACAGGGGGTTGTACTATGGCTACACCTTC
TRBD1,TRBV3-1,few,TRBJ1-5,CASSQGQGVGNQPQHF,TGTGCCAGCAGCCAAGGTCAGGGGGTCGGCAATCAGCCCCAGCATTTT
NA,TRBV7-8,NA,TRBJ2-1,CASSLARGVNEQFF,TGTGCCAGCAGCTTAGCGCGAGGGGTAAATGAGCAGTTCTTC
TRBD1,TRBV20-1,NA,TRBJ2-5,CSAKGQPIQETQYF,TGCAGTGCTAAGGGACAGCCCATCCAAGAGACCCAGTACTTC
TRBD2,TRBV4-3,many,TRBJ2-5,CASSQDSSGRGETQYF,TGCGCCAGCAGCCAAGATTCTAGCGGGAGAGGAGAGACCCAGTACTTC
NA,TRBV28,many,TRBJ2-7,CASSLDSASYEQYF,TGTGCCAGCAGTTTGGATAGTGCATCCTACGAGCAGTACTTC
TRBD1,TRBV7-2,NA,TRBJ2-1,CASSLVQGIDEQFF,TGTGCCAGCAGCTTAGTACAGGGGATCGATGAGCAGTTCTTC
NA,TRBV28,few,TRBJ2-3,CASSPSVGPDTQYF,TGTGCCAGCAGTCCTTCAGTAGGGCCAGATACGCAGTATTTT
NA,TRBV27,many,TRBJ2-1,CASSFQGGKQFF,TGTGCCAGCAGTTTCCAGGGGGGGAAGCAGTTCTTC
TRBD2,TRBV27,NA,TRBJ2-7,CASSLRGVGRGYEQYF,TGTGCCAGCAGTTTACGCGGCGTGGGGAGGGGCTACGAGCAGTACTTC
NA,TRBV12-3/TRBV12-4,few,TRBJ2-1,CASSYGLYNEQFF,TGTGCCAGCTCCTATGGGCTGTACAATGAGCAGTTCTTC
TRBD2,TRBV4-2,few,TRBJ2-3,CASSQEAGYVTDTQYF,TGTGCCAGCAGCCAAGAAGCGGGATATGTCACAGATACGCAGTATTTT
NA,TRBV20-1,few,TRBJ1-1,CSARDVWEMNTEAFF,TGCAGTGCTAGAGATGTTTGGGAGATGAACACTGAAGCTTTCTTT
TRBD2,TRBV7-2,few,TRBJ2-1,CASSLSGGLASDEQFF,TGTGCCAGCAGCTTATCCGGGGGACTAGCGAGCGATGAGCAGTTCTTC
NA,TRBV20-1,few,TRBJ2-1,CSARDVGGVHLRGGNEQFF,TGCAGTGCTAGAGATGTGGGCGGCGTTCATCTTCGGGGCGGCAATGAGCAGTTCTTC
TRBD1,TRBV6-4,many,TRBJ1-1,CASSDSGDRREAFF,TGTGCCAGCAGTGACTCTGGGGACAGGCGAGAAGCTTTCTTT
TRBD2,TRBV20-1,NA,TRBJ2-7,CSALAGGGSSYEQYF,TGCAGTGCTCTAGCGGGGGGGGGCAGCTCCTACGAGCAGTACTTC
NA,TRBV12-3/TRBV12-4,many,TRBJ2-3,CASNPSFGGITDTQYF,TGTGCCAGCAACCCCAGTTTCGGGGGTATCACAGATACGCAGTATTTT
NA,TRBV5-6,few,TRBJ1-3,CASSLAGYAGNTIYF,TGTGCCAGCAGCTTGGCAGGGTATGCTGGAAACACCATATATTTT
NA,TRBV27,few,TRBJ1-2,CASSAQPGLTNYGYTF,TGTGCCAGCAGTGCCCAGCCGGGACTGACGAACTATGGCTACACCTTC
NA,TRBV7-9,NA,TRBJ2-3,CASSYPGGIGADTQYF,TGTGCCAGCAGCTATCCCGGCGGGATAGGGGCAGATACGCAGTATTTT
NA,TRBV4-3,few,TRBJ1-2,CASSQDRGTNYGYTF,TGCGCCAGCAGCCAAGATAGGGGGACTAACTATGGCTACACCTTC
TRBD1,TRBV20-1,few,TRBJ1-1,CSARWTGVNTEAFF,TGCAGTGCTAGATGGACAGGGGTTAACACTGAAGCTTTCTTT
NA,TRBV7-6,NA,TRBJ1-1,CASSLGYGLNTEAFF,TGTGCCAGCAGCTTAGGGTACGGCTTGAACACTGAAGCTTTCTTT
TRBD2,TRBV2,few,TRBJ2-2,CASSDFSSGALNTGELFF,TGTGCCAGCAGTGACTTTTCTAGCGGGGCACTAAACACCGGGGAGCTGTTTTTT
TRBD1,TRBV20-1,NA,TRBJ1-3,CSASGVQGASGNTIYF,TGCAGTGCTAGCGGGGTCCAGGGGGCTAGTGGAAACACCATATATTTT
NA,TRBV5-6,few,TRBJ2-1,CASSLGGTEDEQFF,TGTGCCAGCAGCTTGGGGGGCACGGAGGATGAGCAGTTCTTC
NA,TRBV2,NA,TRBJ2-1,CASSERGFGRFF,TGTGCCAGCAGTGAAAGAGGGTTCGGTCGGTTCTTC
NA,TRBV11-1,NA,TRBJ2-5,CASSLGTGIGTAEETQYF,TGTGCCAGCAGCTTGGGGACTGGGATCGGGACTGCCGAAGAGACCCAGTACTTC
NA,TRBV7-9,NA,TRBJ2-5,CASSLGPMGEEETQYF,TGTGCCAGCAGCCTGGGACCAATGGGGGAAGAAGAGACCCAGTACTTC
NA,TRBV6-5,NA,TRBJ1-1,CASSYSRPRFENTEAFF,TGTGCCAGCAGTTACTCGAGGCCTCGGTTTGAGAACACTGAAGCTTTCTTT
TRBD1,TRBV27,many,TRBJ2-2,CASSYGTGGTGELFF,TGTGCCAGCAGTTACGGAACAGGGGGGACCGGGGAGCTGTTTTTT
TRBD2,TRBV20-1,NA,TRBJ2-5,CSILVLAGGSGETQYF,TGCAGCATCCTTGTGTTAGCGGGAGGGTCCGGGGAGACCCAGTACTTC
NA,TRBV7-9,few,TRBJ1-1,CASSSVYTEAFF,TGTGCCAGCAGTTCCGTTTACACTGAAGCTTTCTTT
TRBD2,TRBV4-1,many,TRBJ2-3,CASSQDPAGGTDTQYF,TGCGCCAGCAGCCAAGATCCGGCGGGAGGAACAGATACGCAGTATTTT
TRBD2,TRBV6-1,few,TRBJ2-7,CASSEDGGGADEQYF,TGTGCCAGCAGTGAAGACGGCGGGGGGGCGGACGAGCAGTACTTC
NA,TRBV4-3,NA,TRBJ2-7,CASSPTVYSYEQYF,TGCGCCAGCAGCCCGACCGTGTACTCCTACGAGCAGTACTTC
NA,TRBV9,NA,TRBJ1-2,CASSLLEVPNYGYTF,TGTGCCAGCAGTCTCTTAGAAGTGCCTAACTATGGCTACACCTTC
NA,TRBV29-1,many,TRBJ2-3,CSGMVDGTDTQYF,TGCAGCGGGATGGTAGATGGGACAGATACGCAGTATTTT
TRBD2,TRBV4-2,NA,TRBJ2-7,CASSQVLLARQYF,TGTGCCAGCAGCCAGGTATTACTAGCGCGACAGTACTTC
TRBD2,TRBV6-5,few,TRBJ2-1,CASSYSLAGKFNEQFF,TGTGCCAGCAGTTACTCACTAGCGGGGAAGTTCAATGAGCAGTTCTTC
TRBD1,TRBV6-1,NA,TRBJ2-7,CASTSLGTGRRINEQYF,TGTGCCAGCACCTCTTTGGGGACAGGGCGCCGGATCAACGAGCAGTACTTC